The text below deals with one T cell receptor beta chain. The antigen remains undetermined. Germline V gene lookup returns CDR1 WSHSY and CDR2 SAAADI. V lost 6 bases and J lost 2; bases outside the gene matches: 6. The CDR3 has 15 residues. Selection required adequate fresh-frozen tumor tissue plus more than two years' survival data. This sample is part of a study of glioma-infiltrating T cells after dendritic cell vaccination. General study results and limits: Patients with more pretreatment TILs had longer time to progression and survival.

Assay: immunoSEQ multiplex PCR; the TCRdb copy retains only in-frame clones and omits some. The sample has about 82,000 clones; about 90% are singletons. The sample here was blood, taken before dendritic cell vaccination. This receptor was obtained from a human donor with glioblastoma. V gene TRBV10-2 combines with J gene TRBJ2-7; 11 positions agree with TRBD2. The CDR3 here is CASRETSGVTYEQYF. Written as DNA, the CDR3 is TGCGCCAGCAGGGAGACTAGCGGGGTAACCTACGAGCAGTACTTC.